Listed below are T cell receptor beta chains from one sample, sequenced in a study of T cell changes during pregnancy in multiple sclerosis. Profiled with immunoSEQ multiplex PCR; TCRdb holds only in-frame clones, not every one. This table has some 24,000 clones, about 87% appearing once. Sequenced material: CD4+ T cells from peripheral blood mononuclear cells, taken in the second trimester of pregnancy. The receptors derive from a female donor in good health, enrolled as a control in a pregnancy study. CDR3s include the opening cysteine and the closing phenylalanine or tryptophan. D genes are given only for firm matches. The size entry is marked missing in some rows and otherwise reads once, few, many or a size class.

TRBD1,TRBV6-4,-,TRBJ2-2,TGTGCCAGCAGCGTGGGACAGGAGGACGGGGAGCTGTTTTTT,CASSVGQEDGELFF
TRBD1,TRBV7-9,-,TRBJ1-1,TGTGCCAGCAGCCCAGGGGGTTCTGAGGGCACTGAAGCTTTCTTT,CASSPGGSEGTEAFF
-,TRBV7-2,-,TRBJ1-1,TGTGCCAGCAGCCCCCGGTCGTCCATGAACACTGAAGCTTTCTTT,CASSPRSSMNTEAFF
TRBD2,TRBV29-1,-,TRBJ2-7,TGCAGCGTTGTAGGACTAGCGGGAGGGTACGAGCAGTACTTC,CSVVGLAGGYEQYF
-,TRBV13,-,TRBJ2-5,TGTGCCAGCAGCCCGAACAGGAAGACCCAGTACTTC,CASSPNRKTQYF
-,TRBV4-1,-,TRBJ2-7,TGCGCCAGCAGCCAGAGTGGGCAGGGCCGCCTGTGGGAGCAGTACTTC,CASSQSGQGRLWEQYF
-,TRBV10-2,-,TRBJ1-2,TGCGCCAGCAGTGAGAGGGGCGCGGGATATGGCTACACCTTC,CASSERGAGYGYTF
TRBD2,TRBV7-9,-,TRBJ2-7,TGTGCCAGCGGGCTGACTAGCGGCGAGCAGTACTTC,CASGLTSGEQYF
TRBD2,TRBV25-1,-,TRBJ2-1,TGTGCCAGCAGTGTGGGACTAGCGGGCCTACCGGGGAATGAGCAGTTCTTC,CASSVGLAGLPGNEQFF
TRBD2,TRBV2,-,TRBJ2-3,TGTGCCAGCAGACTTCTAGCGGGGGGTTCCCAGGATACGCAGTATTTT,CASRLLAGGSQDTQYF
-,TRBV11-2,-,TRBJ1-6,TGTGCCAGCAGCTTAGGCGACAGCCAGAATTCACCCCTCCACTTT,CASSLGDSQNSPLHF
TRBD1,TRBV7-8,-,TRBJ1-3,TGTGCCAGCAGCTTAGTGACAGGGGGCTATAACACCATATATTTT,CASSLVTGGYNTIYF
TRBD2,TRBV7-9,-,TRBJ2-7,TGTGCCAGCAGCTCAGGCGGCCTAGCGGGAATTGGCCACGAGCAGTACTTC,CASSSGGLAGIGHEQYF
TRBD2,TRBV27,-,TRBJ2-7,TGTGCCAGCAGTTCTCTAGCGGGGGGTGGTGTGAGGTCCTACGAGCAGTACTTC,CASSSLAGGGVRSYEQYF
TRBD1,TRBV19,-,TRBJ1-2,TGTGCCAGTACCCAATCACTTCACACAGGGGTTTATGGCTACACCTTC,CASTQSLHTGVYGYTF
TRBD2,TRBV27,-,TRBJ2-3,TGTGCCAGCAGTTTGGGTCGGGGGAGGGACACAGATACGCAGTATTTT,CASSLGRGRDTDTQYF
TRBD2,TRBV19,-,TRBJ2-3,TGTGCCAGTAGTATCTTATTGGGGGGAGGGGGCACAGATACGCAGTATTTT,CASSILLGGGGTDTQYF
-,TRBV6-1,-,TRBJ2-7,TGTGCCAGCAGTGAAGGGTATCGGGGGGCGAGCTCCTACGAGCAGTACTTC,CASSEGYRGASSYEQYF
-,TRBV4-3,-,TRBJ1-5,TGCGCCAGCAGCCAAGATGGGACCCCTCGCGGGAGTCAGCCCCAGCATTTT,CASSQDGTPRGSQPQHF
TRBD1,TRBV5-1,-,TRBJ1-3,TGCGCCAGCAGCGAGGACAGGGGGCCCTCTGGAAACACCATATATTTT,CASSEDRGPSGNTIYF
TRBD1,TRBV7-8,once,TRBJ1-5,TGTGCCAGCAGCGTAGGACAGGGGTCAAATCAGCCCCAGCATTTT,CASSVGQGSNQPQHF
TRBD1,TRBV30,-,TRBJ2-7,TGTGCCTGGAGTGTACAGGGGTCTTACGAGCAGTACTTC,CAWSVQGSYEQYF
-,TRBV9,once,TRBJ2-5,TGTGCCAGCAGCGTAGGGGGAGGGCAGGGGAGGGAGACCCAGTACTTC,CASSVGGGQGRETQYF
-,TRBV20-1,-,TRBJ2-3,TGCAGTGCCGACTTCACAGATACGCAGTATTTT,CSADFTDTQYF
TRBD2,TRBV6-5,-,TRBJ2-3,TGTGCCAGCAGAGCTAGCGGGGGGTACACAGATACGCAGTATTTT,CASRASGGYTDTQYF
-,TRBV15,-,TRBJ1-2,TGTGCCACCAGCAGGGAGGGGTCTATCTATGGCTACACCTTC,CATSREGSIYGYTF
-,TRBV15,-,TRBJ2-3,TGTGCCACCAGCACCTATAGCGCGAGCACAGATACGCAGTATTTT,CATSTYSASTDTQYF
TRBD2,TRBV18,-,TRBJ2-2,TGTGCCAGCTCACCCCGCCTAGCGGGGGGCCGACCGGGGAGCACCGGGGAGCTGTTTTTT,CASSPRLAGGRPGSTGELFF
TRBD1,TRBV19,-,TRBJ2-2,TGTGCCAGTAGTCCACTGGACAGGGACACCGGGGAGCTGTTTTTT,CASSPLDRDTGELFF
TRBD1,TRBV15,-,TRBJ1-2,TGTGCCACCAGCAGGGCGACAGGGGTGGGCTACACCTTC,CATSRATGVGYTF
TRBD2,TRBV9,-,TRBJ2-1,TGTGCCAGCAGCGCCCGGGGGGTAGGGCTCGGCTCCTACAATGAGCAGTTCTTC,CASSARGVGLGSYNEQFF
TRBD1,TRBV7-9,-,TRBJ1-1,TGTGCCAGCAGCTTTCAGGGGGGCTTAAACACTGAAGCTTTCTTT,CASSFQGGLNTEAFF
TRBD2,TRBV27,once,TRBJ2-7,TGTGCCAGCAGGGGACTAGCGGGCAAAACGTACGAGCAGTACTTC,CASRGLAGKTYEQYF
-,TRBV28,-,TRBJ1-6,TGTGCCAGCAGTTTGATAGTGGGCACCTCCTATAATTCACCCCTCCACTTT,CASSLIVGTSYNSPLHF
-,TRBV4-1,-,TRBJ2-5,TGCGCCAGCAGCCAAGACCAAGACAGGTACGAGACCCAGTACTTC,CASSQDQDRYETQYF
TRBD1,TRBV5-8,-,TRBJ1-3,TGTGCCAGCAGCTTGCTACAGGGGAAAAACACCATATATTTT,CASSLLQGKNTIYF
TRBD2,TRBV5-4,-,TRBJ2-1,TGTGCCAGCAGCGGGCCGGCGGGTAGCGGGGGTAGCAATGAGCAGTTCTTC,CASSGPAGSGGSNEQFF
TRBD1,TRBV12-5,-,TRBJ1-2,TGTGCTAGTGGTTTGCCCACCTTCCCGGGACAGGGGAGCTATGGCTACACCTTC,CASGLPTFPGQGSYGYTF
-,TRBV5-1,-,TRBJ1-2,TGCGCCAGCAGCCAGTTACAGGGTGGCTATGGCTACACCTTC,CASSQLQGGYGYTF
-,TRBV18,-,TRBJ1-2,TGTGCCAGCTCACCACCGGTTAGGCAGACAGGCTATGGCTACACCTTC,CASSPPVRQTGYGYTF
TRBD1,TRBV6-5,-,TRBJ1-5,TGTGCCAGCAGTCATCGGACAGGGGGCGAACAGCCCCAGCATTTT,CASSHRTGGEQPQHF
TRBD2,TRBV27,-,TRBJ2-7,TGTGCCAGCAGTTGGGGGGGGACTAGCGGGAGAAGGTACGAGCAGTACTTC,CASSWGGTSGRRYEQYF
-,TRBV5-1,-,TRBJ2-3,TGCGCCAGCAGCTTAGGGGGGGAGGTTACGCAGTATTTT,CASSLGGEVTQYF
-,TRBV11-2,-,TRBJ2-5,TGTGCCAGCAGCTTGTATGATGGCCGAGAGACCCAGTACTTC,CASSLYDGRETQYF
TRBD1,TRBV18,-,TRBJ1-2,TGTGCCAGCTCACCACCGTCCCAGGGGGTCCGTGGCTACACCTTC,CASSPPSQGVRGYTF
TRBD1,TRBV28,once,TRBJ2-1,TGTGCCAGCAGTTTATCGTACCCAGGGGGCGCGCGTAATGAGCAGTTCTTC,CASSLSYPGGARNEQFF
TRBD2,TRBV11-3,-,TRBJ2-1,TGTGCCAGCAGCTTAGGAGCGGGAGACTACTACAATGAGCAGTTCTTC,CASSLGAGDYYNEQFF
-,TRBV19,once,TRBJ2-1,TGTGCCAGTAGTATAGTGGGCAGGGGAGGGAAGGAGCAGTTCTTC,CASSIVGRGGKEQFF
TRBD1,TRBV5-5,-,TRBJ1-1,TGTGCCAGCAGCTTAGGCCCGACAGGGAGCACTGAAGCTTTCTTT,CASSLGPTGSTEAFF
TRBD1,TRBV9,-,TRBJ1-4,TGTGCCAGCAGCCCAGGGACAGGGGGTGGTAATGAAAAACTGTTTTTT,CASSPGTGGGNEKLFF